The 8 T cell receptor beta chains presented below share a single source sample, sequenced in a study of blood T cell repertoires in COVID-19. Produced via immunoSEQ multiplex PCR; TCRdb's table is partial and in-frame only. The sample records about 160,000 clones, 82% being singletons. The sequenced sample was peripheral blood. These receptors were collected from a woman aged 80 or over with active or convalescent COVID-19.

This clone was counted once. The chain joins TRBV25-1 to TRBJ2-3; TRBD1 agrees at 7 bases. CDR3 length: 14 amino acids. Trimming took 3 bases from V and 2 from J; bases not matched to a gene: 2. From germline, CDR1 is MGHDK and CDR2 SYGVNS. CDR3 bases: TGTGCCAGCAGTGAGACAGGGCCCACAGATACGCAGTATTTT. Amino acids: CASSETGPTDTQYF.

This clone has just one count. In nucleotides, the CDR3 is TGTGCCTGGAGTACCGGGACTAGGTCCAATGAGCAGTTCTTC. This gives the protein CAWSTGTRSNEQFF. The rearrangement uses TRBV30 and TRBJ2-1, with 8 bases aligning to TRBD2. V shed 2 bases and J 6 bases; nucleotides not matched to a gene: 6. CDR3 size: 14 residues. Germline V lookup: CDR1 GTSNPN, CDR2 SVGIG (reference sequence).

The V and J genes are TRBV11-3 and TRBJ2-2; 7 bases fit TRBD1. Looked up from germline, CDR1 is SGHNT and CDR2 is YENEEA. CDR3 length: 15 amino acids. The trim removed 4 bases at V and 0 bases at J, leaving 2 bases unmatched. CDR3 residues: CASSSGQPNTGELFF. In nucleotides, the CDR3 is TGTGCCAGCAGCTCGGGACAGCCGAACACCGGGGAGCTGTTTTTT.

The rearrangement links TRBV5-6 to TRBJ2-7, with TRBD1 matching over 10 bases. The V segment lost 1 base and the J segment 1 base; nucleotides outside the gene matches: 2. Germline loops: CDR1 SGHDT, CDR2 YYEEEE. CDR3 length: 15 amino acids. As DNA, the CDR3 is TGTGCCAGCAGCTTGAGGGGACAGGGGTCCTACGAGCAGTACTTC. This gives the protein CASSLRGQGSYEQYF.

In its sample, this clone was seen a few times. The chain's CDR3 is CASSYAGTSGSKEQYF. CDR3 coding DNA: TGTGCCAGCAGCTATGCGGGGACTAGCGGGAGTAAAGAGCAGTACTTC. The rearrangement links TRBV9 to TRBJ2-7, with 14 bases fitting TRBD2. The CDR3 is made up of 16 amino acids. Unmatched junction bases numbered 10, after V lost 4 bases and J lost 7 bases. Germline loops: CDR1 SGDLS, CDR2 YYNGEE.

The chain has TRBV5-1 and TRBJ2-1, with a possible D match to TRBD1 (6 bases). Looked up from germline, CDR1 is SGHRS and CDR2 is YFSETQ. The CDR3 covers 15 residues. V was shortened by 5 bases and J by 5 bases, with 17 bases between the two germline ends. CDR3 amino acids: CASRWDTNINNEQFF. In DNA form, the CDR3 reads TGCGCCAGCAGATGGGACACCAATATTAACAATGAGCAGTTCTTC.

This clone was found once. This sequence joins TRBV7-8 and TRBJ1-4; tentative D call: TRBD1 (5 bases). The CDR3 runs 16 residues. Germline V CDR1 and CDR2: SGHVS, FQNEAQ. V lost 5 bases to trimming and J lost 3 bases, with 16 bases between them. CDR3 DNA: TGTGCCAGCAGCCTAAGTTTCCGGGACTCTAATGAAAAACTGTTTTTT. Its protein product is CASSLSFRDSNEKLFF.

V and J are TRBV6-5 and TRBJ1-1; D gene uncertain. The CDR3 runs 14 residues. The V end was cut by 10 bases, the J end by 3 bases, with 18 bases between. Per the germline V gene, CDR1 is MNHEY and CDR2 is SVGAGI. CDR3 in amino acids: CATQRAGDYTEAFF. CDR3 bases: TGTGCCACCCAACGTGCCGGGGATTACACTGAAGCTTTCTTT.